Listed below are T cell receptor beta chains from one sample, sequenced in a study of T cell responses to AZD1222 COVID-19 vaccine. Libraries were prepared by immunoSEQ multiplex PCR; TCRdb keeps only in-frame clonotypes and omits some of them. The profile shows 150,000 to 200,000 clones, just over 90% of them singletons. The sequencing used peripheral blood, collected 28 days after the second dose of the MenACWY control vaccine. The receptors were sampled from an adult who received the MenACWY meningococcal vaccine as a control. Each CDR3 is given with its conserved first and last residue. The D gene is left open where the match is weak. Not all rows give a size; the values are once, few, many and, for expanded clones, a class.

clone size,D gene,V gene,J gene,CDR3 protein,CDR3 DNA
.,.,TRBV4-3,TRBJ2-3,CASSQGLPTDTQYF,TGCGCCAGCAGCCAAGGCCTCCCCACAGATACGCAGTATTTT
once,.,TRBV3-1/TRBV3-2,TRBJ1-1,CASTKTRLNTEAFF,TGTGCCAGCACCAAAACTCGGCTGAACACTGAAGCTTTCTTT
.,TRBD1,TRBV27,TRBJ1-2,CASSLSGGGVGYTF,TGTGCCAGCAGTTTATCGGGAGGGGGCGTTGGCTACACCTTC
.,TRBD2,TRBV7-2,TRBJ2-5,CASSSSGRGETQYF,TGTGCCAGCAGCTCCAGCGGGAGAGGAGAGACCCAGTACTTC
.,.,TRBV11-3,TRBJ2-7,CASSLGGPYEQYF,TGTGCCAGCAGCTTAGGGGGACCCTACGAGCAGTACTTC
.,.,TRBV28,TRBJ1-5,CASREGQYSNQPQHF,TGTGCCAGCAGGGAGGGACAATATAGCAATCAGCCCCAGCATTTT
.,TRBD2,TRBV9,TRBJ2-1,CASSVSQREGRINEQFF,TGTGCCAGCAGCGTAAGCCAGCGGGAGGGCCGAATCAATGAGCAGTTCTTC
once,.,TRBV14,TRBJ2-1,CASSQGLQAYNEQFF,TGTGCCAGCAGCCAAGGTCTCCAAGCCTACAATGAGCAGTTCTTC
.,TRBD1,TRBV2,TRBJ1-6,CASRPGTGVGSPLHF,TGTGCCAGCAGGCCCGGGACAGGGGTGGGCTCACCCCTCCACTTT
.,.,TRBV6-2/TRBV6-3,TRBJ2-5,CASSYGGVGQETQYF,TGTGCCAGCAGTTACGGGGGAGTGGGACAAGAGACCCAGTACTTC
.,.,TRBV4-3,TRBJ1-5,CASSQELGLSNQPQHF,TGCGCCAGCAGCCAAGAGTTGGGATTGAGCAATCAGCCCCAGCATTTT
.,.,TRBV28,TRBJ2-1,CASRTIYNEQFF,TGTGCCAGCAGGACTATCTACAATGAGCAGTTCTTC
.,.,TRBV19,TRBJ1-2,CASSMQLVGGGYTF,TGTGCCAGTAGTATGCAACTCGTAGGAGGGGGCTACACCTTC
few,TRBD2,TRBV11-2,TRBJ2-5,CASSMGLAGGRTQYF,TGTGCCAGCAGCATGGGACTAGCGGGAGGGAGGACCCAGTACTTC
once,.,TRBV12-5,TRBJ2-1,CASGLDRGYNEQFF,TGTGCTAGTGGTTTGGACCGGGGGTACAATGAGCAGTTCTTC
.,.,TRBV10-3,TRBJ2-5,CAIKGRHQETQYF,TGTGCCATCAAGGGACGCCACCAAGAGACCCAGTACTTC
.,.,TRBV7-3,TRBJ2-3,CASSLRAPGPSDTQYF,TGTGCCAGCAGCTTAAGGGCCCCGGGCCCGTCGGATACGCAGTATTTT
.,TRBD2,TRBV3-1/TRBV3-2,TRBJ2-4,CASSQGLAGGPRQNIQYF,TGTGCCAGCAGCCAAGGGTTAGCGGGAGGGCCAAGACAAAACATTCAGTACTTC
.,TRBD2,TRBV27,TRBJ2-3,CASSSGGLAFTDTQYF,TGTGCCAGCAGTTCCGGAGGACTAGCGTTCACAGATACGCAGTATTTT
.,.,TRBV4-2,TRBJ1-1,CASSQDLGTIVAEAFF,TGTGCCAGCAGCCAAGATCTCGGGACAATAGTTGCTGAAGCTTTCTTT
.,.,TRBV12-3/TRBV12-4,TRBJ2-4,CASSWGRRNIQYF,TGTGCCAGCAGTTGGGGCAGAAGAAACATTCAGTACTTC
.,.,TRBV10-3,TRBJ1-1,CAIGGLPNTEAFF,TGTGCCATCGGGGGACTTCCGAACACTGAAGCTTTCTTT
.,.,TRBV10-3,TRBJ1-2,CANAPGIEVGYTF,TGTGCCAACGCGCCCGGCATTGAGGTTGGCTACACCTTC
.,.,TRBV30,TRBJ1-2,CAWRMGGVNYGYTF,TGTGCCTGGAGGATGGGCGGGGTTAACTATGGCTACACCTTC
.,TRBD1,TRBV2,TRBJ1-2,CASSADRGSTVRYGYTF,TGTGCCAGCAGCGCAGACAGGGGAAGCACCGTCCGCTATGGCTACACCTTC
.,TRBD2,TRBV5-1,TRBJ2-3,CASSAWGGEADTQYF,TGCGCCAGCAGCGCCTGGGGAGGGGAGGCAGATACGCAGTATTTT
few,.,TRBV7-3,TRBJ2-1,CASSLSREVNEQFF,TGTGCCAGCAGCTTAAGCAGGGAGGTCAATGAGCAGTTCTTC
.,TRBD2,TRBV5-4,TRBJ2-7,CASSGTSGIHEQYF,TGTGCCAGCAGCGGGACTAGCGGGATACACGAGCAGTACTTC
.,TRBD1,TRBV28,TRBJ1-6,CASSPSTGGGSPLHF,TGTGCCAGCAGTCCCTCAACAGGGGGCGGTTCACCCCTCCACTTT
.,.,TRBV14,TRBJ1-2,CASSEAVAGGYGYTF,TGTGCCAGCAGCGAAGCCGTTGCAGGAGGGTATGGCTACACCTTC
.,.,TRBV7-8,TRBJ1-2,CASSRAQANYGYTF,TGTGCCAGCAGCCGAGCACAGGCTAACTATGGCTACACCTTC
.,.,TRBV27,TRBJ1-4,CASSFGREEANEKLFF,TGTGCCAGCAGTTTCGGGAGGGAAGAGGCTAATGAAAAACTGTTTTTT
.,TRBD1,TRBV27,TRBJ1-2,CASSDRGNYGYTF,TGTGCCAGCAGCGACAGGGGAAACTATGGCTACACCTTC
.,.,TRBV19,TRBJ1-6,CASSNQGPYNSPLHF,TGTGCCAGTAGTAATCAGGGACCCTATAATTCACCCCTCCACTTT
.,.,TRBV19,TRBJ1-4,CASSLGLANEKLFF,TGTGCCAGTAGTTTGGGGCTGGCTAATGAAAAACTGTTTTTT
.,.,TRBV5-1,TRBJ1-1,CASSLNRVPNTEAFF,TGCGCCAGCAGCTTGAACAGGGTGCCGAACACTGAAGCTTTCTTT
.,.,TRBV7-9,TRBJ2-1,CASSLSPYNEQFF,TGTGCCAGCAGCTTATCGCCCTACAATGAGCAGTTCTTC
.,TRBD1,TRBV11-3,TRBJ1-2,CASSLAGGYGYTF,TGTGCCAGCAGCTTAGCAGGGGGCTATGGCTACACCTTC
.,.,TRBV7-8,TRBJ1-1,CASSLRRGNVMEAFF,TGTGCCAGCAGCTTGCGCAGAGGGAACGTCATGGAAGCTTTCTTT
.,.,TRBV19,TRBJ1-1,CAPREAFF,TGTGCCCCAAGAGAAGCTTTCTTT
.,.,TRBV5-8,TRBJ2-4,CASSLVREAYF,TGTGCCAGCAGCTTGGTACGTGAGGCGTACTTC
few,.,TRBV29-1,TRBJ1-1,CSVEEVPGTEAFF,TGCAGCGTTGAAGAGGTCCCGGGAACTGAAGCTTTCTTT
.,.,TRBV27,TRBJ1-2,CASSPYFGVNYGYTF,TGTGCCAGCAGTCCCTACTTTGGGGTTAACTATGGCTACACCTTC